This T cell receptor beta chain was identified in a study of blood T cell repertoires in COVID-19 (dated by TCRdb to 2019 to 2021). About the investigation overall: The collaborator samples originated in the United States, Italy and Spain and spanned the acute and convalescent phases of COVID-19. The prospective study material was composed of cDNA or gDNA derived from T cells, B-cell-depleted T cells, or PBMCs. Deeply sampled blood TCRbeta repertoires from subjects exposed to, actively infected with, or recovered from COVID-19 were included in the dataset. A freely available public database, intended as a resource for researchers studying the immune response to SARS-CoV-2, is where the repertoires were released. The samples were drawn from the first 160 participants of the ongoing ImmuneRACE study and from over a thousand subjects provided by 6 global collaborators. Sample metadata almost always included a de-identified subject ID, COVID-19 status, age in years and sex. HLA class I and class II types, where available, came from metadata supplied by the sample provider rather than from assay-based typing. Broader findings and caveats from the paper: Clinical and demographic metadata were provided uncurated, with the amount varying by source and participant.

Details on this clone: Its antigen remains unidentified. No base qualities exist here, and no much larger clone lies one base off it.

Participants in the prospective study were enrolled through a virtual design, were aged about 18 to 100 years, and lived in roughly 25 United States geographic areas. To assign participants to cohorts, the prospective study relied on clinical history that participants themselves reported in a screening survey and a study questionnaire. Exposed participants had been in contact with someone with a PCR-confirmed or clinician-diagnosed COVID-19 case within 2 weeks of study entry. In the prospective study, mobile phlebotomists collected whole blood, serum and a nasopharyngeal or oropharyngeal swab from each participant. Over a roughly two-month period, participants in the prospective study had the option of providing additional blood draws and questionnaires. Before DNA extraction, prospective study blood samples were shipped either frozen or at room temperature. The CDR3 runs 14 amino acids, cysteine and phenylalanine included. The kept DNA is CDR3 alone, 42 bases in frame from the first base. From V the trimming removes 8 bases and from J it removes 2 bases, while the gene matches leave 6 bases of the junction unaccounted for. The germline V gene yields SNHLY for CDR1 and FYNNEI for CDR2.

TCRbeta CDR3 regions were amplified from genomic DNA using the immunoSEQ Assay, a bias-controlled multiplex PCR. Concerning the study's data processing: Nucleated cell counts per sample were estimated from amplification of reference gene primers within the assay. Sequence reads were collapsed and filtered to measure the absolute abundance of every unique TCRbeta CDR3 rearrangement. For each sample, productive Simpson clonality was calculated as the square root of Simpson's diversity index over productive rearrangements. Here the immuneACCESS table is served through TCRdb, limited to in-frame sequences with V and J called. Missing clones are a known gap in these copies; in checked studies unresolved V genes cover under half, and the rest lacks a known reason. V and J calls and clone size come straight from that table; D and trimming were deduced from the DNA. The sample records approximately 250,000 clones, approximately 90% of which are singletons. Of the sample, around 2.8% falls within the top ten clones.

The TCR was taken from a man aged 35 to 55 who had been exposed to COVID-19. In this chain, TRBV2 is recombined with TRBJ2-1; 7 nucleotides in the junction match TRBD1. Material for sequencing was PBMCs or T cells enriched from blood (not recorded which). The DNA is TGTGCCAGCCTAGGGGACAGAACCTACAATGAGCAGTTCTTC. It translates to CASLGDRTYNEQFF.